One and the same sample provided the 8 T cell receptor beta chains below, sequenced in a study of human T cells and chemical hapten exposure. The time point: patch test 3, about 24 weeks after DPC sensitization. Treatment noted: therapeutic diphenylcyclopropenone sensitization with weekly scalp DPC. A single record per CDR3 protein comes from TCRdb applying MiXCR to the RACE reads. Of tens of thousands of distinct CDR3 sequences listed, 9.5% to 12% are singletons. Specimen: whole blood, collected in connection with sensitization to the hapten diphenylcyclopropenone (DPC). The source of these receptors is a woman in her twenties or thirties with alopecia areata. Some clones in this sample may be carry-over from other donors' samples.

J is TRBJ2-3 and V is TRBV6-1; D is undetermined. The V gene's germline CDR1 is MNHNS and CDR2 SASEGT. CDR3 length: 14 residues. Trimming shortened V by 10 bases and J by 2 bases, and 16 bases separated the two germline ends. Here the CDR3 DNA reads TGTGCCACCGAAAGTTACTTTTTCACAGATACGCAGTATTTT. The encoded protein is CATESYFFTDTQYF.

The sample holds many counts of this clonotype. V usage is TRBV29-1 and J usage is TRBJ1-4; D gene uncertain. Per the germline V gene, CDR1 is SQVTM and CDR2 is ANQGSEA. CDR3 size: 13 residues. V lost 1 base and J 5 bases, leaving 8 bases between the germline ends. In DNA form, the CDR3 reads TGCAGCGTTGAAGGGTCGGAAAATGAAAAACTGTTTTTT. This encodes CSVEGSENEKLFF. Supplemented by reference TRBV29-1 and TRBJ1-4, the full variable domain reads SAVISQKPSRDICQRGTSLTIQCQVDSQVTMMFWYRQQPGQSLTLIATANQGSEATYESGFVIDKFPISRPNLTFSTLTVSNMSPEDSSIYLCSVEGSENEKLFFGSGTQLSVL.

V is TRBV6-5 and J is TRBJ1-2, with 8 bases lining up with TRBD1. The CDR3 is made up of 17 amino acids. The germline V gene encodes CDR1 MNHEY and CDR2 SVGAGI. The ends lost 0 bases at V and 4 bases at J; junction bases unmatched: 10. CDR3 in amino acids: CASSYSSGTGPVYGYTF. Here the CDR3 DNA reads TGTGCCAGCAGTTACTCATCCGGGACAGGACCTGTCTATGGCTACACCTTC.

This clonotype showed up just a few times. As DNA, the CDR3 is TGTGCCAGCAGTTTCGGACAGGAGCAGTTCTTC. As protein: CASSFGQEQFF. V is TRBV6-2 or TRBV6-3 and J is TRBJ2-1; tentative D call: TRBD1 (6 bases). CDR3 size: 11 residues. Germline CDR1 and CDR2: MNHEY and SVGEGT. V was shortened by 4 bases and J by 10 bases, with 8 bases between the two germline ends.

The rearrangement links TRBV30 to TRBJ1-2, with no clear D. The CDR3 totals 11 residues. The germline CDR1 and CDR2 sequences are GTSNPN and SVGIG (reference sequence). V gave up 2 bases and J gave up 7 bases, with 8 bases separating them. CDR3 in amino acids: CAWSWEGGYTF. The CDR3 DNA reads as TGTGCCTGGAGTTGGGAAGGTGGCTACACCTTC.

The rearrangement joins TRBV7-6 to TRBJ2-3; 10 bases line up with TRBD2. The CDR3 totals 16 residues. Germline loops: CDR1 SGHVS, CDR2 FNYEAQ. V shed 5 bases and J 0 bases; nucleotides not matched to a gene: 5. CDR3 region: CASSPWTSGSTDTQYF. The CDR3 region has the DNA TGTGCCAGCAGCCCATGGACTAGCGGTAGCACAGATACGCAGTATTTT.

The rearrangement links TRBV13 to TRBJ2-7, with 8 bases lining up with TRBD2. Trimming took 1 base from V and 5 from J; bases not matched to a gene: 7. Germline V CDR1 and CDR2: PRHDT, FYEKMQ (reference sequence). This CDR3 has 15 amino acids. CDR3 DNA: TGTGCCAGCAGCTTAGTCCTAGCGGGCCGCCACGAGCAGTACTTC. Its protein is CASSLVLAGRHEQYF.

In this sample, this clonotype turned up many times. The chain is built from TRBV7-6 and TRBJ2-5; maybe TRBD2 (5 bases). The CDR3 sequence is 13 residues long. Germline CDR1 reads SGHVS; CDR2 reads FNYEAQ. V was clipped by 5 bases and J by 0 bases, with 7 bases between them. DNA of the CDR3: TGTGCCAGCAGCCCCGGGGACCAAGAGACCCAGTACTTC. It translates to CASSPGDQETQYF.